One and the same sample provided the 27 T cell receptor beta chains below, sequenced in a study of T cell changes during pregnancy in multiple sclerosis. TCRdb's table, derived via immunoSEQ multiplex PCR, lists solely in-frame clones and lacks some. The table shows 100,000 or so clones, with approximately 90% occurring only once. The sequences come from peripheral blood, collected after pregnancy. Receptors were obtained from a female donor with multiple sclerosis, enrolled in a pregnancy study.

This clone has a single count. This chain connects TRBV11-2 to TRBJ2-7; D may be TRBD2 (6 bases). The germline V gene has CDR1 SGHAT and CDR2 FQNNGV. The CDR3 consists of 13 residues. The V end lost 4 bases, the J end lost 4 bases, and 11 bases lay between the germline ends. The CDR3 nucleotides read TGTGCCAGCAGCTCCGCGGGAACATACGAGCAGTACTTC. Amino acids: CASSSAGTYEQYF.

This clone was picked up one time. The chain carries TRBV9 and TRBJ2-7; TRBD2 is a possible D gene (6 bases). Trimming removed 4 bases at V and 2 bases at J, with 13 bases between. There are 14 residues in the CDR3. Germline-derived CDR1 and CDR2 are SGDLS and YYNGEE. The CDR3 spells CASSPQGLAYEQYF. DNA for the CDR3: TGTGCCAGCAGCCCCCAGGGACTCGCCTACGAGCAGTACTTC.

Worth noting for this clone: Other DNA sequences in this specimen translate into the identical CDR3. The rearrangement links TRBV29-1 to TRBJ1-1, with 10 bases fitting TRBD1. CDR1 and CDR2 from the germline V gene are SQVTM and ANQGSEA. The V segment lost 7 bases and the J segment 5 bases; nucleotides outside the gene matches: 1. CDR3 length equals 11 residues. The CDR3 DNA reads TGCAGCGGGGACAGGGGAACTGAAGCTTTCTTT. Protein product: CSGDRGTEAFF.

The sample holds a few counts of this clone. The chain employs TRBV28 and TRBJ1-5; D may be TRBD1 (5 bases). CDR1 is MDHEN, CDR2 SYDVKM, per germline. The CDR3 has 13 residues. V was cut by 7 bases and J by 4 bases, with 11 bases left in between. The CDR3 sequence: CASIKGPNQPQHF. DNA of the CDR3: TGTGCCAGCATTAAGGGGCCTAATCAGCCCCAGCATTTT.

The genes are TRBV6-5 and TRBJ1-4; D perhaps matches TRBD1 (5 bases). The V end was cut by 3 bases, the J end by 5 bases, with 13 bases between. The CDR3 covers 15 residues. The germline V gene encodes CDR1 MNHEY and CDR2 SVGAGI. In DNA, the CDR3 is TGTGCCAGCAGTTATTCGGGGGGAGCAAATGAAAAACTGTTTTTT. It codes for CASSYSGGANEKLFF.

The chain couples TRBV7-8 to TRBJ2-7; maybe TRBD1 (6 bases). Germline V gene lookup returns CDR1 SGHVS and CDR2 FQNEAQ. The CDR3 consists of 16 residues. Deletions cut 3 bases from V and 7 bases from J, with 22 bases between. The CDR3 nucleotides read TGTGCCAGCAGCTTTCAACAGGGCAGGGGTCTCGAGGAGCAGTACTTC. This encodes CASSFQQGRGLEEQYF.

CDR3: CASSFGDRNSPLHF. CDR3 nucleotides: TGTGCCAGCAGCTTTGGGGACAGGAATTCACCCCTCCACTTT. This chain uses TRBV7-3 with TRBJ1-6, with TRBD1 identical over 8 bases. The CDR3 is 14 residues long. The V segment lost 3 bases and the J segment 7 bases; nucleotides outside the gene matches: 2. CDR1 and CDR2 (germline): SGHTA, FQGTGA.

The V call is TRBV5-6, the J call TRBJ1-5; perhaps TRBD1 as D (6 bases). The CDR3 is 14 amino acids. Trimming left V 5 bases short and J 6 bases short, with 15 bases between. Germline V CDR1 and CDR2: SGHDT, YYEEEE. CDR3 sequence reads: CASSKRRGGQPQHF. CDR3 in DNA: TGTGCCAGCAGTAAAAGGAGGGGGGGTCAGCCCCAGCATTTT.

The gene calls are TRBV9 and TRBJ2-7; D perhaps matches TRBD2 (6 bases). The CDR3 has 16 amino acids. Trimming removed 0 bases from V and 3 bases from J, with 16 bases in between. Germline V lookup: CDR1 SGDLS, CDR2 YYNGEE. This chain's CDR3 is CASSVDGIAVSYEQYF. The CDR3 DNA reads TGTGCCAGCAGCGTAGACGGAATAGCGGTAAGCTACGAGCAGTACTTC.

This chain joins TRBV9 and TRBJ2-3; weak D call: TRBD1 (5 bases). The CDR3 extends over 16 amino acids. V dropped 4 bases and J dropped 3 bases, with 18 bases sitting between them. The germline V gene encodes CDR1 SGDLS and CDR2 YYNGEE. CDR3 bases: TGTGCCAGCAGCTCCAGGGCTGGCGGAGTAACAGATACGCAGTATTTT. It specifies CASSSRAGGVTDTQYF.

The genes are TRBV27 and TRBJ2-7; 7 bases map to TRBD1. This CDR3 is built from 13 residues. From germline, CDR1 is MNHEY and CDR2 SMNVEV (reference sequence). V lost 3 bases, J lost 7 bases, and 6 bases stayed unmatched. CDR3 sequence reads: CASSLVGGAEQYF. The CDR3 bases are TGTGCCAGCAGTTTGGTAGGGGGCGCGGAGCAGTACTTC.

On this clone itself: The same CDR3 also results from other DNA sequences found in this sample. The gene calls are TRBV5-1 and TRBJ2-5; D gene unclear. The CDR3 is made up of 11 amino acids. V was clipped by 5 bases and J by 2 bases, with 4 bases between them. CDR1 and CDR2 (germline): SGHRS, YFSETQ. The CDR3 reads CASSSQETQYF. DNA for the CDR3: TGCGCCAGCAGTTCACAAGAGACCCAGTACTTC.

The V gene is TRBV4-3, the J gene TRBJ1-5; D ambiguous. CDR1 and CDR2 (germline): LGHNA, YSLEER. V lost 4 bases and J 9 bases, leaving 13 bases between the germline ends. The CDR3 has 13 residues. CDR3 nucleotide sequence: TGCGCCAGCAGCCGGGGAGCGGGCGGGCCCCAGCATTTT. Its protein is CASSRGAGGPQHF.

The CDR3 reads CASSNRDRVSYEQYF. Written as DNA, the CDR3 is TGTGCCAGCAGTAACCGGGACAGGGTCTCCTACGAGCAGTACTTC. The rearrangement joins TRBV7-2 to TRBJ2-7; TRBD1 aligns across 9 bases. CDR1 is SGHTA and CDR2 is FQGNSA in the germline V gene. Trimming took 6 bases from V and 0 from J; bases not matched to a gene: 6. The CDR3 contains 15 residues.

This clone was seen just once. The chain has TRBV28 and TRBJ2-7; 12 bases match TRBD1. With 7 bases clipped from V and 6 bases from J, the junction kept 10 bases outside the gene matches. In germline, CDR1 is MDHEN, CDR2 SYDVKM. This CDR3 contains 15 residues. The CDR3 nucleotides are TGTGCCAGCATCTATTCCGGGACAGGGGGCTCCGAGCAGTACTTC. Protein: CASIYSGTGGSEQYF.

The J gene is TRBJ2-1, the V gene TRBV7-2; maybe TRBD1 (6 bases). V was pared by 1 base and J by 6 bases, with 13 bases between. This CDR3 has 15 residues. The germline V gene has CDR1 SGHTA and CDR2 FQGNSA. The CDR3 spells CASSLGRGRSNEQFF. CDR3 nucleotides: TGTGCCAGCAGCTTAGGCAGGGGCAGGTCCAATGAGCAGTTCTTC.

This chain links TRBV7-3 with TRBJ2-1, with D possibly TRBD1 on 6 matching bases. This CDR3 region has 18 residues. The V end lost 1 base, the J end lost 6 bases, and 22 bases lay between the germline ends. Per germline, CDR1 SGHTA and CDR2 FQGTGA. CDR3 sequence: CASSLSLAAGDNVNEQFF. The CDR3 DNA sequence: TGTGCCAGCAGCTTAAGTTTGGCGGCAGGGGATAATGTCAATGAGCAGTTCTTC.

The V call is TRBV11-2, the J call TRBJ2-7, with D tentatively TRBD2 (6 bases). The CDR3 covers 16 residues. Germline CDR1 is SGHAT and CDR2 is FQNNGV. Trimming took 1 base from V and 2 from J, leaving 15 bases between them. The CDR3, as DNA: TGTGCCAGCAGCTTAGGCGGGCCGGGGGAAACCTACGAGCAGTACTTC. This translates into CASSLGGPGETYEQYF.

This clone was found once. The chain combines TRBV2 with TRBJ2-2; TRBD2 matches 8 bases. The ends lost 5 bases at V and 0 bases at J; junction bases unmatched: 2. Germline V gene lookup returns CDR1 SNHLY and CDR2 FYNNEI. This CDR3 has 15 amino acids. This chain's CDR3 is CASSSGGSNTGELFF. As DNA, the CDR3 is TGTGCCAGCAGTAGCGGGGGTTCGAACACCGGGGAGCTGTTTTTT.

The rearrangement links TRBV5-1 to TRBJ2-7, with TRBD1 matching 7 bases. The CDR3 sequence is 14 residues long. Germline CDR1 is SGHRS and CDR2 is YFSETQ. The ends lost 0 bases at V and 2 bases at J; junction bases unmatched: 2. As DNA, the CDR3 is TGCGCCAGCAGCTTGGGGACAGGCCCCTACGAGCAGTACTTC. It codes for CASSLGTGPYEQYF.

The chain has TRBV27 and TRBJ2-2, with 7 bases lining up with TRBD1. The trim removed 6 bases at V and 1 base at J, leaving 5 bases unmatched. CDR1 is MNHEY and CDR2 is SMNVEV in the germline V gene (reference sequence). The CDR3 has 15 amino acids. The CDR3 DNA reads as TGTGCCAGCAGGCCCGGGACAGAGAACACCGGGGAGCTGTTTTTT. Protein: CASRPGTENTGELFF.

The chain has TRBV30 and TRBJ1-2; TRBD1 agrees at 8 bases. The V gene end was trimmed by 5 bases and the J gene end by 5 bases; junction bases not matched to a gene: 10. This CDR3 region has 14 residues. Germline V gene lookup returns CDR1 GTSNPN and CDR2 SVGIG (reference sequence). CDR3 region: CAWGQGKETYGYTF. The CDR3 coding sequence is TGTGCCTGGGGACAGGGAAAGGAGACTTATGGCTACACCTTC.

The table lists this clone with a count of one. The CDR3 loop is CASSQKTSGPYEQYF. The CDR3, as DNA: TGCGCCAGCAGCCAAAAGACTAGCGGTCCCTACGAGCAGTACTTC. V usage is TRBV4-1 and J usage is TRBJ2-7; 9 bases fit TRBD2. With V trimmed by 2 bases and J by 2 bases, 4 bases remained unmatched. The germline V gene encodes CDR1 MGHRA and CDR2 YSYEKL. The CDR3 spans 15 residues.

The CDR3 nucleotides read TGTGCCAGCAGCCTCGGACTAGCGGTGATTGAGCAGTACTTC. It translates to CASSLGLAVIEQYF. The chain recombines TRBV7-2 with TRBJ2-7, with TRBD2 matching over 10 bases. Germline V gene lookup returns CDR1 SGHTA and CDR2 FQGNSA. After removal of 5 bases from V and 7 bases from J, the junction contained 8 bases not matched to a gene. The CDR3 is 14 residues long. Combining the CDR3 with reference TRBV7-2 and TRBJ2-7 gives the whole variable domain GAGVSQSPSNKVTEKGKDVELRCDPISGHTALYWYRQSLGQGLEFLIYFQGNSAPDKSGLPSDRFSAERTGGSVSTLTIQRTQQEDSAVYLCASSLGLAVIEQYFGPGTRLTVT.

This clone came up a few times. This chain links TRBV7-2 with TRBJ2-1; 11 bases line up with TRBD2. Germline lookup yields CDR1 SGHTA and CDR2 FQGNSA. The J segment lost 9 bases and the V segment lost 1 base, leaving 8 bases of the junction unmatched. The CDR3 has 16 amino acids. The CDR3 here is CASSLVSGGAVGEQFF. The DNA of the CDR3 is TGTGCCAGCAGCTTAGTTAGCGGGGGGGCCGTCGGTGAGCAGTTCTTC.

The chain carries TRBV5-6 and TRBJ1-2; D remains ambiguous. V was trimmed by 2 bases and J by 7 bases, leaving 21 bases between them. Per the germline V gene, CDR1 is SGHDT and CDR2 is YYEEEE. CDR3 size: 16 residues. CDR3 protein: CASSLDFQPRPGGYTF. CDR3 coding DNA: TGTGCCAGCAGCTTAGATTTTCAGCCGCGACCAGGTGGCTACACCTTC.

The J gene is TRBJ1-6, the V gene TRBV30; 8 bases fit TRBD1. The J segment lost 6 bases and the V segment lost 3 bases, leaving 7 bases of the junction unmatched. CDR1 is GTSNPN and CDR2 is SVGIG in the germline V gene (reference sequence). There are 15 residues in the CDR3. Here the CDR3 reads CAWRAGGAGNSPLHF. In DNA, the CDR3 is TGTGCCTGGAGGGCAGGGGGCGCGGGTAATTCACCCCTCCACTTT.